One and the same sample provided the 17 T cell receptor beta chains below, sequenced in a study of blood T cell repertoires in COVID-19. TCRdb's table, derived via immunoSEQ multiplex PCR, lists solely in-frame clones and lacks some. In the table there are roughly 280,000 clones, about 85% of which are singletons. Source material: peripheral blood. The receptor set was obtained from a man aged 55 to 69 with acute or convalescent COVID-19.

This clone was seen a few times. CDR3 bases: TGTGCCAGCAGTCAGCCAGGGTTCTATGGCTACACCTTC. This sequence encodes CASSQPGFYGYTF. This sequence joins TRBV27 and TRBJ1-2; TRBD1 is a possible D gene (5 bases). CDR3 length: 13 residues. Germline V gives CDR1 MNHEY, CDR2 SMNVEV (reference sequence). V shed 5 bases and J shed 4 bases, with 11 bases lying between them.

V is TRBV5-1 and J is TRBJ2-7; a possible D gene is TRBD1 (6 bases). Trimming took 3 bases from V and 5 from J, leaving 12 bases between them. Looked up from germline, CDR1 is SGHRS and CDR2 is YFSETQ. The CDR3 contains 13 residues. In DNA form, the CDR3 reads TGCGCCAGCAGCTCTATTGACAGGCACGAGCAGTACTTC. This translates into CASSSIDRHEQYF.

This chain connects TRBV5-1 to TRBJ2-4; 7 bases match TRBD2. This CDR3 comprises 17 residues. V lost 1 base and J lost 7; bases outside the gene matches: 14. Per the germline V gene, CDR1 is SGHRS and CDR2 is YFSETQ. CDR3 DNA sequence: TGCGCCAGCAGCTTGTTGGGCGGGAGCGGAAGTGGTAACATTCAGTACTTC. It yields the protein CASSLLGGSGSGNIQYF. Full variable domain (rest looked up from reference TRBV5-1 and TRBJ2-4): KAGVTQTPRYLIKTRGQQVTLSCSPISGHRSVSWYQQTPGQGLQFLFEYFSETQRNKGNFPGRFSGRQFSNSRSEMNVSTLELGDSALYLCASSLLGGSGSGNIQYFGAGTRLSVL.

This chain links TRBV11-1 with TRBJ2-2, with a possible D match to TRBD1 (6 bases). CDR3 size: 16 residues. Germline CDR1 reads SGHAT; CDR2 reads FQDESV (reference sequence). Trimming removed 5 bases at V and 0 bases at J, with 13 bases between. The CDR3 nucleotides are TGTGCCAGCAGCATCAATACAGGGCCGAACACCGGGGAGCTGTTTTTT. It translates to CASSINTGPNTGELFF.

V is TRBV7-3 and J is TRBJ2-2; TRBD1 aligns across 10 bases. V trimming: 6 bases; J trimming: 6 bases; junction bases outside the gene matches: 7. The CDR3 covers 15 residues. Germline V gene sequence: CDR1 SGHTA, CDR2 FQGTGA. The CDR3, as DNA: TGTGCCAGCAGTCGGACAGGGGGTAAGGCCGGGGAGCTGTTTTTT. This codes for CASSRTGGKAGELFF.

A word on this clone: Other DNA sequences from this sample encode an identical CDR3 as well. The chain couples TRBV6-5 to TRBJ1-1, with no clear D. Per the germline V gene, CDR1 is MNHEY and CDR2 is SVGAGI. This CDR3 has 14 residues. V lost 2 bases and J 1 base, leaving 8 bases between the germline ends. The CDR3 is CASSYSGRNTEAFF. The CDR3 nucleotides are TGTGCCAGCAGTTACAGTGGGAGGAACACTGAAGCTTTCTTT.

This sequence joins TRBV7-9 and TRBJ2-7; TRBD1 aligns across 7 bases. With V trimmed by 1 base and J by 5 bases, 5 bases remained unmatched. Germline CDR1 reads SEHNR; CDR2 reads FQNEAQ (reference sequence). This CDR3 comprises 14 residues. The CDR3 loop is CASSLGQGGHEQYF. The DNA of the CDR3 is TGTGCCAGCAGCTTAGGACAGGGTGGCCACGAGCAGTACTTC.

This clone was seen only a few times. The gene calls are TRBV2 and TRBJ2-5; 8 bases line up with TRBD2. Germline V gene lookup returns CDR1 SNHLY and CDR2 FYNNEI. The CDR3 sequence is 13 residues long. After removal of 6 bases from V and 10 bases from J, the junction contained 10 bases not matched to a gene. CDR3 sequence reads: CASSDGLAGVQYF. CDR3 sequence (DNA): TGTGCCAGCAGCGACGGACTAGCAGGGGTCCAGTACTTC.

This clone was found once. CDR3 amino acids: CASSVTGGPTTGELFF. CDR3 sequence (DNA): TGTGCCAGCAGCGTAACGGGAGGGCCGACCACCGGGGAGCTGTTTTTT. V and J are TRBV9 and TRBJ2-2, with TRBD2 matching over 8 bases. The CDR3 totals 16 residues. CDR1 is SGDLS and CDR2 is YYNGEE in the germline V gene. With 1 base clipped from V and 4 bases from J, the junction kept 6 bases outside the gene matches.

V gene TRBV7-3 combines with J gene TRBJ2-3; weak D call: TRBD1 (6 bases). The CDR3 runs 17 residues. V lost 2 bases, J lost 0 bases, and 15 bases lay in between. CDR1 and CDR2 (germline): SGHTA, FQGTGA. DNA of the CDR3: TGTGCCAGCAGCTTAGGTGTTTTTAGGGGGAGCACAGATACGCAGTATTTT. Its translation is CASSLGVFRGSTDTQYF.

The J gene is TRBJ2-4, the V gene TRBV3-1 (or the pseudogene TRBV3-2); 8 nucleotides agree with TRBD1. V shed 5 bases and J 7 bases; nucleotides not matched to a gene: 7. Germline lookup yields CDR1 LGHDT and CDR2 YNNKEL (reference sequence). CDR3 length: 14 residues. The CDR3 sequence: CASSTGQGWNIQYF. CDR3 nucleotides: TGTGCCAGCAGCACCGGACAGGGATGGAACATTCAGTACTTC.

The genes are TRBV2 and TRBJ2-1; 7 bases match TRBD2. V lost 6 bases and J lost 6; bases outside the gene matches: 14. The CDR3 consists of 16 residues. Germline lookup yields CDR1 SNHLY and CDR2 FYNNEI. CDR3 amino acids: CASRQKTSSDGNEQFF. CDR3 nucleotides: TGTGCCAGCAGGCAAAAGACTAGCTCTGATGGCAATGAGCAGTTCTTC. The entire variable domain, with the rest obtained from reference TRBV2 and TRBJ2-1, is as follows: EPEVTQTPSHQVTQMGQEVILRCVPISNHLYFYWYRQILGQKVEFLVSFYNNEISEKSEIFDDQFSVERPDGSNFTLKIRSTKLEDSAMYFCASRQKTSSDGNEQFFGPGTRLTVL.

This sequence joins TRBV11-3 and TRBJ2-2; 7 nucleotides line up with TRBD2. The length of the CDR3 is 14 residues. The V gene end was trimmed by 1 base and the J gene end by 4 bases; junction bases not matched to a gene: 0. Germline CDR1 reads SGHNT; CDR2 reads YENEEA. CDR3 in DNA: TGTGCCAGCAGCTTAGCGGGAGGCACCGGGGAGCTGTTTTTT. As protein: CASSLAGGTGELFF. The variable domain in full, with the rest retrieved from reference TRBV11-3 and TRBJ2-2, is EAGVVQSPRYKIIEKKQPVAFWCNPISGHNTLYWYLQNLGQGPELLIRYENEEAVDDSQLPKDRFSAERLKGVDSTLKIQPAELGDSAVYLCASSLAGGTGELFFGEGSRLTVL.

For the CDR3, the DNA is TGTGCCATCAGTGAGTCGGGACAGACGACCTACAATGAGCAGTTCTTC. It specifies CAISESGQTTYNEQFF. This chain joins TRBV10-3 and TRBJ2-1; 7 bases match TRBD1. The V and J ends lost 0 bases and 2 bases, in that order; junction bases with no gene match: 4. CDR1 is ENHRY and CDR2 is SYGVKD in the germline V gene. This CDR3 has 16 residues.

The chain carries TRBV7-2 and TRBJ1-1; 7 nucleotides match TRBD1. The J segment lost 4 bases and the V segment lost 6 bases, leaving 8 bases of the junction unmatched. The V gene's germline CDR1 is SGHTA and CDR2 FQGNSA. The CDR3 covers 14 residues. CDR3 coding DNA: TGTGCCAGCAGGCTCGAGTGGGACAGCACTGAAGCTTTCTTT. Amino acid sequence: CASRLEWDSTEAFF.

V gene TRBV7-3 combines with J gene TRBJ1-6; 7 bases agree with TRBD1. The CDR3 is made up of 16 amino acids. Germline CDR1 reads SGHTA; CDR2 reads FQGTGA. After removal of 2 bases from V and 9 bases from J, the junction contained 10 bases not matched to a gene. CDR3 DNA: TGTGCCAGCAGCTTAGGTCGCAACAGGGGTACTTCACCCCTCCACTTT. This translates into CASSLGRNRGTSPLHF.

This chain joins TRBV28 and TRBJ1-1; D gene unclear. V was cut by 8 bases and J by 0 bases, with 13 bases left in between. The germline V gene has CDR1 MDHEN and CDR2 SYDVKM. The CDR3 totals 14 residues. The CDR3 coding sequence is TGTGCCAGCGCGAGGGCCCCGGTGAACACTGAAGCTTTCTTT. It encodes CASARAPVNTEAFF.